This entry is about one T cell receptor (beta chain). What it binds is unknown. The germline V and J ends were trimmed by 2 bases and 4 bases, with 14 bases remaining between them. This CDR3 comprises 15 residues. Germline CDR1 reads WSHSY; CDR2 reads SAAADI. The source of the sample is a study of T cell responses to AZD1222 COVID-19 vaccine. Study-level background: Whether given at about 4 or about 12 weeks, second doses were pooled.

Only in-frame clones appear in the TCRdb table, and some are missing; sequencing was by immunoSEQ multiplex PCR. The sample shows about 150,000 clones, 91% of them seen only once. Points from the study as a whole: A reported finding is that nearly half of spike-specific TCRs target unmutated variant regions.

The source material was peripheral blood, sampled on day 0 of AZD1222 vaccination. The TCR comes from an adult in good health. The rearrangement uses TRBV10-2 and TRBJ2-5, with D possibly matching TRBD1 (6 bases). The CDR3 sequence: CASSEPNRVAETQYF. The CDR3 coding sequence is TGCGCCAGCAGTGAGCCGAACAGGGTCGCAGAGACCCAGTACTTC.